This is a list of T cell receptor beta chains from one sample in a study of blood T cell repertoires in COVID-19. Libraries were prepared by immunoSEQ multiplex PCR; TCRdb keeps only in-frame clonotypes and omits some of them. The sample consists of 180,000 or so clones, 70% to 90% of them appearing once. Source material: peripheral blood. These receptors all come from a man aged 18 to 30 with acute or convalescent COVID-19. Both conserved end residues are part of each CDR3. D genes are given only for firm matches. Rows may omit the clone size; those that give it use once, few, many or a size class.

clone size	D gene	J gene	V gene	CDR3 length	CDR3 protein	CDR3 DNA
.	.	TRBJ1-4	TRBV19	11	CASGQWAPEGF	TGTGCCAGCGGTCAATGGGCGCCTGAGGGTTTT
.	.	TRBJ2-2	TRBV5-1	16	CASSLLAGFSTGELFF	TGCGCCAGCAGCTTGTTGGCAGGGTTTTCGACCGGGGAGCTGTTTTTT
.	TRBD1	TRBJ2-6	TRBV10-1	17	CASSDVGTDVWANVLTF	TGCGCCAGCAGTGACGTCGGGACAGACGTCTGGGCCAACGTCCTGACTTTC
.	TRBD2	TRBJ2-1	TRBV7-9	16	CASSLVIGSGGNEQFF	TGTGCCAGCAGCTTAGTCATCGGTAGCGGGGGCAATGAGCAGTTCTTC
.	.	TRBJ2-7	TRBV3-1/TRBV3-2	13	CASNLRGSYEQYF	TGTGCCAGCAACCTCAGGGGCAGCTACGAGCAGTACTTC
.	TRBD1	TRBJ1-2	TRBV2	14	CASSGQGAWYGYTF	TGTGCCAGCAGTGGACAGGGGGCTTGGTATGGCTACACCTTC
.	.	TRBJ1-2	TRBV19	16	CASSTPRGGSHYGYTF	TGTGCCAGTAGTACACCAAGGGGGGGCAGTCACTATGGCTACACCTTC
.	.	TRBJ2-1	TRBV6-5	14	CASTRDTTYNEQFF	TGTGCCAGCACCCGGGACACAACCTACAATGAGCAGTTCTTC
.	.	TRBJ1-2	TRBV5-5	15	CASSLVRGSNYGYTF	TGTGCCAGCAGCTTGGTTCGCGGAAGTAACTATGGCTACACCTTC
.	.	TRBJ1-1	TRBV5-4	18	CASSPRVTGTTPNTEAFF	TGTGCCAGCAGTCCGAGGGTTACAGGGACTACTCCGAACACTGAAGCTTTCTTT
few	TRBD1	TRBJ1-1	TRBV6-5	14	CASSYSGGAAEAFF	TGTGCCAGCAGTTACTCAGGGGGCGCAGCTGAAGCTTTCTTT
few	.	TRBJ2-2	TRBV10-3	15	CAISGVVERERELFF	TGTGCCATCAGTGGCGTGGTAGAGAGGGAACGGGAGCTGTTTTTT
.	.	TRBJ1-1	TRBV19	11	CASSIWTEAFF	TGTGCCAGTAGTATCTGGACAGAAGCTTTCTTT
.	TRBD2	TRBJ2-1	TRBV7-9	16	CASSLGLAGYHNEQFF	TGTGCCAGCAGCCTCGGACTAGCGGGTTACCACAATGAGCAGTTCTTC
.	TRBD1	TRBJ1-3	TRBV6-1	14	CASSEGQGAVAIYF	TGTGCCAGCAGTGAAGGACAGGGGGCCGTTGCCATATATTTT
.	TRBD2	TRBJ2-7	TRBV10-3	13	CAILTSGGYEQYF	TGTGCCATCCTGACTAGCGGGGGTTACGAGCAGTACTTC
few	TRBD1	TRBJ1-2	TRBV30	13	CAWGGQVRYGYTF	TGTGCCTGGGGCGGACAGGTCCGCTATGGCTACACCTTC
.	.	TRBJ1-2	TRBV6-5	16	CASSYSIYGGDYGYTF	TGTGCCAGCAGTTACTCGATTTATGGAGGGGACTATGGCTACACCTTC
.	.	TRBJ1-4	TRBV27	13	CASPQPRDEKLFF	TGTGCCAGCCCTCAGCCCAGGGATGAAAAACTGTTTTTT
.	.	TRBJ1-1	TRBV6-5	14	CASRAQIRNTEAFF	TGTGCCAGCAGAGCACAGATAAGAAACACTGAAGCTTTCTTT
.	.	TRBJ1-4	TRBV30	13	CAWTGGQDEKLFF	TGTGCCTGGACCGGGGGGCAGGATGAAAAACTGTTTTTT
once	TRBD1	TRBJ1-1	TRBV3-1/TRBV3-2	17	CASTGGTGGLLNTEAFF	TGTGCCAGCACCGGGGGGACAGGGGGCTTGTTGAACACTGAAGCTTTCTTT
.	.	TRBJ1-4	TRBV3-1/TRBV3-2	16	CASSLSPGVSEEKLFF	TGTGCCAGCAGCCTATCCCCCGGGGTGAGCGAGGAAAAACTGTTTTTT
.	TRBD1	TRBJ2-3	TRBV27	15	CASSLLGTGSNTQYF	TGTGCCAGCAGTTTACTCGGGACAGGGTCGAATACGCAGTATTTT
.	.	TRBJ1-3	TRBV5-1	14	CASSGGSESSTIYF	TGCGCCAGCAGCGGTGGCAGCGAGAGCTCCACCATATATTTT
.	TRBD2	TRBJ2-5	TRBV2	15	CASRLLAGVQETQYF	TGTGCCAGCAGGCTACTAGCGGGGGTTCAAGAGACCCAGTACTTC
once	.	TRBJ2-2	TRBV11-3	15	CASSFFPSGTGELFF	TGTGCCAGCAGCTTTTTCCCGTCGGGCACCGGGGAGCTGTTTTTT
.	TRBD2	TRBJ2-3	TRBV7-3	15	CASSRGSGGRDTQYF	TGTGCCAGCAGCCGGGGAAGCGGGGGCAGGGATACGCAGTATTTT
.	.	TRBJ1-3	TRBV7-8	16	CASSPRRGETGNTIYF	TGTGCCAGCAGCCCCCGTCGGGGGGAAACTGGAAACACCATATATTTT
once	.	TRBJ1-5	TRBV7-8	17	CASSLVRMRDSNQPQHF	TGTGCCAGCAGCTTAGTACGTATGAGGGATAGCAATCAGCCCCAGCATTTT
.	.	TRBJ1-2	TRBV21-1	17	CASSKEPRQGPLYGYTF	TGTGCCAGCAGCAAAGAACCTAGACAGGGGCCCCTCTATGGCTACACCTTC
.	.	TRBJ1-6	TRBV7-9	17	CASSSGEGHPYNSPLHF	TGTGCCAGCAGCTCCGGCGAGGGACACCCTTATAATTCACCCCTCCACTTT
.	.	TRBJ2-5	TRBV15	12	CATSFRQETQYF	TGTGCCACCAGCTTCCGCCAAGAGACCCAGTACTTC
.	.	TRBJ1-2	TRBV6-5	15	CASSYSVQGHYGYTF	TGTGCCAGCAGTTACTCGGTCCAGGGGCACTATGGCTACACCTTC
.	TRBD2	TRBJ2-1	TRBV12-5	14	CASAFGTRVVEQFF	TGTGCTAGTGCCTTCGGGACTAGAGTGGTTGAGCAGTTCTTC
.	.	TRBJ2-3	TRBV28	13	CASSDSTVDTQYF	TGTGCCAGCAGTGACAGCACGGTAGATACGCAGTATTTT
few	.	TRBJ1-2	TRBV19	13	CASSRTQGNGYTF	TGTGCCAGTAGTCGCACCCAGGGCAACGGCTACACCTTC
.	.	TRBJ1-1	TRBV4-1	13	CASSRGQNTEAFF	TGCGCCAGCAGCCGAGGACAGAACACTGAAGCTTTCTTT
.	TRBD2	TRBJ2-2	TRBV12-5	17	CASGLGSGGSLSGELFF	TGTGCTAGTGGTCTTGGGAGCGGGGGGTCCCTTAGCGGGGAGCTGTTTTTT
.	.	TRBJ1-1	TRBV7-9	12	CASSLAKLEAFF	TGTGCCAGCAGCTTAGCTAAATTGGAAGCTTTCTTT
.	.	TRBJ1-5	TRBV4-1	17	CASSPQPGTISNQPQHF	TGCGCCAGCAGCCCTCAACCGGGGACAATTAGCAATCAGCCCCAGCATTTT
.	.	TRBJ1-2	TRBV7-8	13	CASSLDSAYGYTF	TGTGCCAGCAGCCTGGACTCGGCCTATGGCTACACCTTC
.	.	TRBJ1-1	TRBV5-1	14	CASSLGTRNTEAFF	TGCGCCAGCAGCTTGGGAACACGGAACACTGAAGCTTTCTTT
.	.	TRBJ1-5	TRBV7-8	13	CASQKRDNQPQHF	TGTGCCAGCCAGAAACGGGACAATCAGCCCCAGCATTTT
once	TRBD1	TRBJ1-2	TRBV30	13	CAWSIQGSGGYTF	TGTGCCTGGAGTATACAGGGGTCGGGTGGCTACACCTTC
.	.	TRBJ1-3	TRBV2	17	CASVSPRPDNSGNTIYF	TGTGCCAGCGTCTCCCCCCGGCCGGACAACTCTGGAAACACCATATATTTT
once	.	TRBJ2-1	TRBV14	12	CASGGTLYEQFF	TGTGCCAGCGGGGGGACTTTGTATGAGCAGTTCTTC
.	.	TRBJ1-1	TRBV7-3	12	CASSLGQGGAFF	TGTGCCAGCAGCTTAGGGCAGGGAGGAGCTTTCTTT
.	.	TRBJ1-1	TRBV5-4	15	CASSLSAGRFTEAFF	TGTGCCAGCAGCTTGAGTGCAGGGAGGTTCACTGAAGCTTTCTTT
.	.	TRBJ2-1	TRBV28	14	CASSFGGRYNEQFF	TGTGCCAGCAGTTTCGGGGGGCGATACAATGAGCAGTTCTTC
.	.	TRBJ1-2	TRBV7-8	13	CASSLNLNYGYTF	TGTGCCAGCAGCTTAAACCTAAACTATGGCTACACCTTC
.	TRBD2	TRBJ2-5	TRBV6-5	14	CASSSPGGRETQYF	TGTGCCAGCAGTTCCCCTGGCGGGAGGGAGACCCAGTACTTC
.	.	TRBJ1-2	TRBV7-9	12	CASSWLGVGYTF	TGTGCCAGCAGCTGGCTCGGGGTAGGCTACACCTTC
once	.	TRBJ1-1	TRBV30	11	CAWTGSTEAFF	TGTGCCTGGACAGGGTCCACTGAAGCTTTCTTT
once	TRBD1	TRBJ1-2	TRBV6-2/TRBV6-3	13	CASSPQGGYGYTF	TGTGCCAGCAGCCCACAGGGGGGCTATGGCTACACCTTC
.	TRBD1	TRBJ1-1	TRBV5-1	14	CASSSGQANTEAFF	TGCGCCAGCAGCTCCGGACAGGCTAACACTGAAGCTTTCTTT
.	.	TRBJ1-2	TRBV29-1	12	CSVERVYYGYTF	TGCAGCGTAGAACGGGTCTACTATGGCTACACCTTC
.	.	TRBJ1-4	TRBV27	15	CASSLLGSGEEKLFF	TGTGCCAGCAGTTTACTTGGATCAGGGGAAGAAAAACTGTTTTTT
.	.	TRBJ2-7	TRBV7-2	11	CASSPVNEQYF	TGTGCCAGCAGCCCAGTCAACGAGCAGTACTTC
.	TRBD1	TRBJ1-6	TRBV27	17	CASSLSGQPIYNSPLHF	TGTGCCAGCAGTTTATCGGGACAGCCGATTTATAATTCACCCCTCCACTTT